This T cell receptor (beta chain) was found in a study of tumor-infiltrating lymphocytes in primary liver carcinoma. Study details: Primary liver carcinoma in the patients was surgically resected. Productive TCRbeta read yields ran from roughly 3.5 to 7 million per sample and were similar between tissues.

Trimming took 1 base from V and 12 from J, leaving 9 bases between them. In germline, CDR1 is MNHEY, CDR2 SVGEGT. The CDR3 loop spans 11 amino acids. RNA was extracted from whole blood without cell sorting, alongside germline DNA. Patients carried chronic HBV infection without prior treatment. A primer matching the constant region was used to make TCR beta cDNA from approximately 520 ng of total RNA. The TCR beta library was amplified through three nested multiplex PCR rounds in a modified ARM-PCR procedure. TRBV1-TRBV30 forward primers paired with a C-beta reverse primer drove the first two PCR rounds, around 9 cycles each. TCRdb independently ran MiXCR on the multiplex PCR reads; one entry per CDR3 protein. The data hold 300,000 to 400,000 distinct CDR3 sequences, with about 62% observed a single time. As concerns this clonotype: Since a much larger clone is just one base distant, this may be a read error.

This TCR came from a man in his forties or fifties with primary liver carcinoma and hepatitis B virus infection. This sequence joins TRBV6-2 or TRBV6-3 and TRBJ1-1; the D is unclear. The sample comprised peripheral blood. The CDR3 loop is CASSYLVETFF. CDR3 bases: TGTGCCAGCAGTTACTTAGTGGAAACTTTCTTT.